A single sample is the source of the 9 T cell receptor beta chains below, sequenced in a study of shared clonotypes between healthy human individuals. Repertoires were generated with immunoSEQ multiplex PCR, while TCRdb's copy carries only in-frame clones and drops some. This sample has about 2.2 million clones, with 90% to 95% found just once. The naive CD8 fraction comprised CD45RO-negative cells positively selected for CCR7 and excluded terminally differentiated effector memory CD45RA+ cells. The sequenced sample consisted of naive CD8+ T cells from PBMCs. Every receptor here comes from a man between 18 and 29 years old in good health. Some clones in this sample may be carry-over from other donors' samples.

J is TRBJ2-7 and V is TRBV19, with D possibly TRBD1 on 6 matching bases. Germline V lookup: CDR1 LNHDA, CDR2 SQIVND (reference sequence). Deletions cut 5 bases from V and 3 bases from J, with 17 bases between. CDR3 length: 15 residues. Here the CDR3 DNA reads TGTGCCAGTAGTGGATACCCGGGACAATACTACGAGCAGTACTTC. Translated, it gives CASSGYPGQYYEQYF. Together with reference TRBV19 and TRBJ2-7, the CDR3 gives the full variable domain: DGGITQSPKYLFRKEGQNVTLSCEQNLNHDAMYWYRQDPGQGLRLIYYSQIVNDFQKGDIAEGYSVSREKKESFPLTVTSAQKNPTAFYLCASSGYPGQYYEQYFGPGTRLTVT.

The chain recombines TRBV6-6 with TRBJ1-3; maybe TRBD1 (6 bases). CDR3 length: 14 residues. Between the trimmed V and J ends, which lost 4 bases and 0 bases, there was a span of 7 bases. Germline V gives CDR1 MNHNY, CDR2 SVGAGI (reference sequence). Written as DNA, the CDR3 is TGTGCCAGCAGTTCGGACAGCTCTGGAAACACCATATATTTT. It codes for CASSSDSSGNTIYF.

CDR3 sequence reads: CASGGSGELFF. The CDR3 nucleotides read TGCGCCAGCGGCGGGTCCGGGGAGCTGTTTTTT. The gene calls are TRBV10-2 and TRBJ2-2, with D maybe TRBD2 (5 bases). Germline loops: CDR1 WSHSY, CDR2 SAAADI. V dropped 8 bases and J dropped 6 bases, with 7 bases sitting between them. This CDR3 spans 11 amino acids.

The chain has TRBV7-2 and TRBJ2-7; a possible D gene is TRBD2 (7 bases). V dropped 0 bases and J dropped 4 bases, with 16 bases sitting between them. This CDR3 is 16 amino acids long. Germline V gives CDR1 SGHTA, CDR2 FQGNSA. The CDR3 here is CASSLARGGGRYEQYF. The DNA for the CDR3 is TGTGCCAGCAGCTTAGCTAGAGGGGGAGGGCGTTACGAGCAGTACTTC.

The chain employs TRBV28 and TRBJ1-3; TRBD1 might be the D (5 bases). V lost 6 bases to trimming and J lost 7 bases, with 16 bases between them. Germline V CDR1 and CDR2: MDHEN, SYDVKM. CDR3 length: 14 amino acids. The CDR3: CASSFRGFGNTIYF. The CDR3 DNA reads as TGTGCCAGCAGCTTTAGGGGTTTTGGGAACACCATATATTTT.

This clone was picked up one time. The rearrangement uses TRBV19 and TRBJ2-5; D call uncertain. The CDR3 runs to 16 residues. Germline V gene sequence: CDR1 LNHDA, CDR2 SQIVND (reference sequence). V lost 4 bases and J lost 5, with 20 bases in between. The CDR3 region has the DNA TGTGCCAGTAGTAGCAGGAACTTGGTCGTCGGGGAGACCCAGTACTTC. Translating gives CASSSRNLVVGETQYF.

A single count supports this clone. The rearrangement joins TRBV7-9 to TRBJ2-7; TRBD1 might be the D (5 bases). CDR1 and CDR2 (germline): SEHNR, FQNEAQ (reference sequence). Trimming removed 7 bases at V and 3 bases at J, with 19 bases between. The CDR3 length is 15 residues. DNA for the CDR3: TGTGCCAGCAAACAAGGGGCAGCGCCGGGCTACGAGCAGTACTTC. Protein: CASKQGAAPGYEQYF.

The CDR3 sequence: CATSEQGAVRSKNIQYF. In nucleotides, the CDR3 is TGTGCCACCAGCGAACAGGGGGCGGTGAGGTCCAAAAACATTCAGTACTTC. This sequence joins TRBV15 and TRBJ2-4, with TRBD1 matching over 9 bases. Germline V gives CDR1 LNHNV, CDR2 YYDKDF (reference sequence). J gave up 2 bases and V 5 bases, and 10 bases lay outside the gene matches. The CDR3 contains 17 residues.

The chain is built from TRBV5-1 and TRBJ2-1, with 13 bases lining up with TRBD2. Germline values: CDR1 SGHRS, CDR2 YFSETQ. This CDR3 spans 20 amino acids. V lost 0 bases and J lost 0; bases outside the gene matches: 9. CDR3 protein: CASSLGKPGLAGFSYNEQFF. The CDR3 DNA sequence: TGCGCCAGCAGCTTGGGGAAACCGGGACTAGCGGGGTTCTCCTACAATGAGCAGTTCTTC.